The 13 T cell receptor beta chains given below trace back to one sample, sequenced in a study of blood T cell repertoires in COVID-19. Measured with immunoSEQ multiplex PCR; TCRdb has only the in-frame clones, and not every one. Of under 350,000 clones listed, 85% are singletons. The sample consisted of peripheral blood. These receptors originate from a human donor in a cohort sampled during active COVID-19.

This clone has only one observation. This chain links TRBV18 with TRBJ2-5; 7 nucleotides align to TRBD1. The CDR3 sequence is 15 residues long. The ends lost 0 bases at V and 4 bases at J; junction bases unmatched: 5. Germline CDR1 is KGHSH and CDR2 is LQKENI. CDR3 nucleotide sequence: TGTGCCAGCTCACCACCGAGCCACAGGGGAGAGACCCAGTACTTC. It yields the protein CASSPPSHRGETQYF.

The chain's CDR3 is CASSQGQGPNSGANVLTF. CDR3 coding DNA: TGCGCCAGCAGCCAAGGACAGGGGCCTAACTCTGGGGCCAACGTCCTGACTTTC. The chain links TRBV4-1 to TRBJ2-6; 8 nucleotides agree with TRBD1. The V gene's germline CDR1 is MGHRA and CDR2 YSYEKL. The CDR3 consists of 18 residues. The V segment lost 1 base and the J segment 0 bases; nucleotides outside the gene matches: 5.

V gene TRBV9 combines with J gene TRBJ2-5, with 9 bases matching TRBD1. This CDR3 spans 14 amino acids. V lost 4 bases and J lost 4; bases outside the gene matches: 5. Germline CDR1 is SGDLS and CDR2 is YYNGEE. CDR3 amino acids: CASSTTGGGETQYF. CDR3 bases: TGTGCCAGCAGCACCACAGGGGGCGGAGAGACCCAGTACTTC. The variable domain in full, completed from reference TRBV9 and TRBJ2-5, reads DSGVTQTPKHLITATGQRVTLRCSPRSGDLSVYWYQQSLDQGLQFLIQYYNGEERAKGNILERFSAQQFPDLHSELNLSSLELGDSALYFCASSTTGGGETQYFGPGTRLLVL.

This rearrangement joins TRBV9 to TRBJ1-5, with TRBD1 identical over 9 bases. Germline V gives CDR1 SGDLS, CDR2 YYNGEE. The CDR3 sequence is 17 residues long. J was trimmed by 7 bases and V by 3 bases; bases with no gene match: 14. CDR3 sequence reads: CASSAYRGRPLEQPQHF. CDR3 in DNA: TGTGCCAGCAGCGCTTACAGGGGGCGCCCCCTAGAGCAGCCCCAGCATTTT.

The chain employs TRBV7-2 and TRBJ2-1, with a weak D call TRBD1 (5 bases). The CDR3 totals 13 residues. Trimming shortened V by 5 bases and J by 5 bases, and 10 bases separated the two germline ends. The germline V gene encodes CDR1 SGHTA and CDR2 FQGNSA. The CDR3 bases are TGTGCCAGCAGCGTAGGGGCTAACAATGAGCAGTTCTTC. Protein: CASSVGANNEQFF.

The V gene is TRBV5-1, the J gene TRBJ1-5, with unresolved D. The germline V gene encodes CDR1 SGHRS and CDR2 YFSETQ. CDR3 length: 15 residues. With 4 bases removed from V and 2 bases from J, the gap between germline ends came to 13 bases. The CDR3 nucleotides read TGCGCCAGCAGCCCGGGCCCGGGAGGCAATCAGCCCCAGCATTTT. As protein: CASSPGPGGNQPQHF.

This rearrangement joins TRBV30 to TRBJ1-2; the D is unclear. CDR3 length: 15 residues. In germline, CDR1 is GTSNPN, CDR2 SVGIG (reference sequence). The ends were cut back, 0 bases at V and 6 bases at J, with 17 bases in the middle. The CDR3 DNA is TGTGCCTGGAGTGTACTTCGAACAAGGAGAAATGGCTACACCTTC. This gives the protein CAWSVLRTRRNGYTF.

The J gene is TRBJ2-7, the V gene TRBV18; no definite D call. Germline CDR1 reads KGHSH; CDR2 reads LQKENI. Trimming took off 2 bases at V and 1 base at J, with 6 bases between the two ends. The CDR3 covers 13 residues. CDR3 region: CASSPSQSYEQYF. The CDR3 DNA reads as TGTGCCAGCTCACCATCTCAGTCCTACGAGCAGTACTTC.

The rearrangement links TRBV27 to TRBJ2-7; D not certain. The CDR3 sequence is 15 residues long. Per germline, CDR1 MNHEY and CDR2 SMNVEV (reference sequence). Deletions cut 0 bases from V and 1 base from J, with 10 bases between. CDR3 region: CASSLSSRLSYEQYF. The CDR3 DNA reads as TGTGCCAGCAGTTTATCGAGCAGGCTTTCCTACGAGCAGTACTTC.

The chain joins TRBV5-1 to TRBJ2-7; TRBD2 matches at 7 bases. Germline V gene data show CDR1 as SGHRS and CDR2 as YFSETQ. The CDR3 has 15 amino acids. The trim removed 0 bases at V and 2 bases at J, leaving 5 bases unmatched. CDR3 sequence (DNA): TGCGCCAGCAGCTTGGCGTCTAGCGGAGCCTACGAGCAGTACTTC. This encodes CASSLASSGAYEQYF.

The chain is built from TRBV30 and TRBJ2-6; no clear D. Germline values: CDR1 GTSNPN, CDR2 SVGIG (reference sequence). V gave up 5 bases and J gave up 3 bases, with 11 bases separating them. The CDR3 contains 14 residues. This CDR3 is CAWGRAGGANVLTF. CDR3 DNA: TGTGCCTGGGGACGAGCTGGTGGGGCCAACGTCCTGACTTTC.

This clone was observed a handful of times. Mismatch with germline at one junction end may stem from a read error. The chain carries TRBV27 and TRBJ1-1; D is unclear. CDR3 length: 13 residues. Per germline, CDR1 MNHEY and CDR2 SMNVEV (reference sequence). The CDR3 loop reads CASSFSPNIEAFF. The CDR3 nucleotides read TGTGCCAGCAGTTTTTCCCCAAACATTGAAGCTTTCTTT.

This chain joins TRBV28 and TRBJ2-7; TRBD2 is a possible D gene (6 bases). Germline V gene sequence: CDR1 MDHEN, CDR2 SYDVKM. There are 14 residues in the CDR3. With 5 bases removed from V and 0 bases from J, the gap between germline ends came to 11 bases. This chain's CDR3 is CASSESGSSYEQYF. CDR3 nucleotides: TGTGCCAGCAGTGAGTCCGGGAGCTCCTACGAGCAGTACTTC.